Listed below are T cell receptor beta chains from one sample, sequenced in a study of neurological immune-mediated disorders. TCRdb passed the 5' RACE reads through MiXCR, listing each CDR3 protein once. This table has approximately 50,000 distinct CDR3 sequences, over 3.5% appearing once. Source material: PBMCs. These receptors were obtained from a man in his sixties with multiple sclerosis. Both conserved end residues are part of each CDR3. The order of the fields is J gene, D gene, V gene, clone size, CDR3 DNA, CDR3 protein. A D gene is named only where the DNA matches it firmly. Rows may omit the clone size; those that give it use once, few, many or a size class.

j_gene: TRBJ2-2; d_gene: .; v_gene: TRBV3-1; abundance: .; CDR3nt: TGTGCCAGCAGCCAACTGTCGAGGGAGTTGTTTTTT; CDR3aa: CASSQLSRELFF
j_gene: TRBJ1-5; d_gene: TRBD1; v_gene: TRBV5-1; abundance: many; CDR3nt: TGCGCCAGCAGCGAGCTAGGGGGCCGATATCAGCCCCAGCATTTT; CDR3aa: CASSELGGRYQPQHF
j_gene: TRBJ1-1; d_gene: .; v_gene: TRBV6-6; abundance: many; CDR3nt: TGTGCCAGCCCCGAGGCATTGAACACTGAAGCTTTCTTT; CDR3aa: CASPEALNTEAFF
j_gene: TRBJ2-1; d_gene: TRBD1; v_gene: TRBV20-1; abundance: many; CDR3nt: TGCAGTGCTCCAGGTGACAGGGTCTCCTACAATGAGCAGTTCTTC; CDR3aa: CSAPGDRVSYNEQFF
j_gene: TRBJ2-5; d_gene: .; v_gene: TRBV20-1; abundance: many; CDR3nt: TGCAGTGCTCCCGCAGGAGGAGCCCAAGAGACCCAGTACTTC; CDR3aa: CSAPAGGAQETQYF
j_gene: TRBJ2-7; d_gene: TRBD1; v_gene: TRBV15; abundance: many; CDR3nt: TGTGCCACCAGCAGAGTGGGACAGGGGCCTAGGGAGCAGTACTTC; CDR3aa: CATSRVGQGPREQYF
j_gene: TRBJ1-1; d_gene: .; v_gene: TRBV20-1; abundance: many; CDR3nt: TGCAGTGCTAGAGATATCAGGGGAGGTGCTTTCTTT; CDR3aa: CSARDIRGGAFF
j_gene: TRBJ2-2; d_gene: TRBD2; v_gene: TRBV15; abundance: many; CDR3nt: TGTGCCACCAGCAGAGATCTAGCGGGAGTCCTCGGGGAGCTGTTTTTT; CDR3aa: CATSRDLAGVLGELFF
j_gene: TRBJ2-1; d_gene: .; v_gene: TRBV6-4; abundance: many; CDR3nt: TGTGCCAGCAGTGACTCCGAGGCCAATGAGCAGTTCTTC; CDR3aa: CASSDSEANEQFF
j_gene: TRBJ2-1; d_gene: TRBD1; v_gene: TRBV24-1; abundance: many; CDR3nt: TGTGCCACCAGTGATTGGACAGGGGGCAATGAGCAGTTCTTC; CDR3aa: CATSDWTGGNEQFF
j_gene: TRBJ2-1; d_gene: .; v_gene: TRBV3-1; abundance: .; CDR3nt: TGTGCCAGCAGCCAAGCCGATGAGCAGTTCTTC; CDR3aa: CASSQADEQFF
j_gene: TRBJ1-2; d_gene: .; v_gene: TRBV12-3/TRBV12-4; abundance: many; CDR3nt: TGTGCCACACGGGGGGGTAGCTACACCTTC; CDR3aa: CATRGGSYTF
j_gene: TRBJ2-7; d_gene: .; v_gene: TRBV6-1; abundance: many; CDR3nt: TGTGCCAGCGAAGAGGAATCTTTTAGGGAGCAGTACTTC; CDR3aa: CASEEESFREQYF
j_gene: TRBJ2-1; d_gene: TRBD2; v_gene: TRBV9; abundance: many; CDR3nt: TGTGCCAGCAGCCTACGAAGCGGGGGGGCTAATGAGCAGTTCTTC; CDR3aa: CASSLRSGGANEQFF
j_gene: TRBJ1-5; d_gene: .; v_gene: TRBV30; abundance: .; CDR3nt: TGTGCCTGGAGTGTACGTGAGGGGGTGTCCCAGCATTTT; CDR3aa: CAWSVREGVSQHF